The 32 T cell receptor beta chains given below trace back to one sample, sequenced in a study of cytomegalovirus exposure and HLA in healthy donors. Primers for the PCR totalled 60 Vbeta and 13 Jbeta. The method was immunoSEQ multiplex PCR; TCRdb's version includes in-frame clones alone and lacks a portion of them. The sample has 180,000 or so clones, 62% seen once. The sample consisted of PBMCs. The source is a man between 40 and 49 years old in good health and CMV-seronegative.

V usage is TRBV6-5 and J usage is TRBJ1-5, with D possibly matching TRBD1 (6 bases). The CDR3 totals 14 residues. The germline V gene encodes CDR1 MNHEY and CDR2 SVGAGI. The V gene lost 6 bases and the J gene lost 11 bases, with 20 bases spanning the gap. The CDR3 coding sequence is TGTGCCAGCAGGAGGGGGGGGACCATCGGGGCCCAGCATTTT. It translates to CASRRGGTIGAQHF.

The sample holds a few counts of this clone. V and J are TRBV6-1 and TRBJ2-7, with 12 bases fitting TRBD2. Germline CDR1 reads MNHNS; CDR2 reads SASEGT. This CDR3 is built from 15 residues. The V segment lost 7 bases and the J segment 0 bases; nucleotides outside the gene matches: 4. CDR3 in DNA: TGTGCCAGCACACTAGCGGGGGGCATCTCCTACGAGCAGTACTTC. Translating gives CASTLAGGISYEQYF.

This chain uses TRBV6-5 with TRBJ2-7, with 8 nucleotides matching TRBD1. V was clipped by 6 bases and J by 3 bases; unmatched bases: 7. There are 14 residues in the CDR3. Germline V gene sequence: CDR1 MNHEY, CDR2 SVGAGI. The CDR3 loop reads CASSPRDRHYEQYF. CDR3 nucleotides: TGTGCCAGCAGCCCCCGGGACAGGCACTACGAGCAGTACTTC.

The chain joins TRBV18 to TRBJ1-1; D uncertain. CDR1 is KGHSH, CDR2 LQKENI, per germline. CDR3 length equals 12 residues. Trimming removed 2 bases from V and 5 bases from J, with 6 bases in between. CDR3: CASSPVRTEAFF. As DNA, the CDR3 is TGTGCCAGCTCACCAGTACGGACTGAAGCTTTCTTT.

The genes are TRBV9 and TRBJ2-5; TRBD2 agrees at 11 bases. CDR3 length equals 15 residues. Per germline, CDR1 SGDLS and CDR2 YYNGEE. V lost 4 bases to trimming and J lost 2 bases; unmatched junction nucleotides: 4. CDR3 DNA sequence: TGTGCCAGCAGCCTTGGGACTAGCGGACAAGAGACCCAGTACTTC. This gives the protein CASSLGTSGQETQYF.

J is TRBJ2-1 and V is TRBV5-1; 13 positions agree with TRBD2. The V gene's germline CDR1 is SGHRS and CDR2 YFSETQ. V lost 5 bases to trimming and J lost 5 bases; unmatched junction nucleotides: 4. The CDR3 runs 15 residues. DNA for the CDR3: TGCGCCAGCAGTTTCGGGACTAGCGGGAACAATGAGCAGTTCTTC. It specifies CASSFGTSGNNEQFF.

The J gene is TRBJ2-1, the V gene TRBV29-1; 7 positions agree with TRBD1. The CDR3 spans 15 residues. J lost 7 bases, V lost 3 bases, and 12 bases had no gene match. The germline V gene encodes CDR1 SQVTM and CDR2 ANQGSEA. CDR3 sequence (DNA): TGCAGCGTTGACGTAGGGAAGGGGGCGGAAAATGAGCAGTTCTTC. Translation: CSVDVGKGAENEQFF.

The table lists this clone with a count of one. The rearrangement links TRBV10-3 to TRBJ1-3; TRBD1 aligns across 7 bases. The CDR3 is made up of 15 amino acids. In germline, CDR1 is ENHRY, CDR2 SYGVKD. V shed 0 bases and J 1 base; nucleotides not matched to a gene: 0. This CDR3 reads CAISESTGSGNTIYF. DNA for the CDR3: TGTGCCATCAGTGAGTCGACAGGGTCTGGAAACACCATATATTTT.

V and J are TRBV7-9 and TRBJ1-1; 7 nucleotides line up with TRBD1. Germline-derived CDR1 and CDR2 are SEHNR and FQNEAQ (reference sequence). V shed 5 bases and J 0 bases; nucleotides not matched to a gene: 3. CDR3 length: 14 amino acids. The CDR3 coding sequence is TGTGCCAGCAGCCGACAGGGCCTGAACACTGAAGCTTTCTTT. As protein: CASSRQGLNTEAFF.

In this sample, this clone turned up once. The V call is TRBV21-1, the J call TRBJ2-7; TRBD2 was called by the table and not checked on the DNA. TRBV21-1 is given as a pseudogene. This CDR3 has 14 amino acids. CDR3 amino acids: CASLLAGCSYEQYF. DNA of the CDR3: TGTGCCAGCTTACTAGCGGGATGCTCCTACGAGCAGTACTTC.

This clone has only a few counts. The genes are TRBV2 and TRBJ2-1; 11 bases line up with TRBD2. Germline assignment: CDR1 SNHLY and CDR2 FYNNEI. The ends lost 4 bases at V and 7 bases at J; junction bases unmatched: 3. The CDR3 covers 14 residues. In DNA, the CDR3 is TGTGCCAGCAGTGTTAGCGGGGGGGGGAATGAGCAGTTCTTC. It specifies CASSVSGGGNEQFF.

The CDR3, as DNA: TGTGCCAGCAGATCAGGGGCCGGGGAGCTGTTTTTT. The encoded protein is CASRSGAGELFF. The rearrangement uses TRBV7-9 and TRBJ2-2; possibly TRBD1 for D (6 bases). The CDR3 contains 12 residues. From germline, CDR1 is SEHNR and CDR2 FQNEAQ (reference sequence). Trimming removed 6 bases from V and 6 bases from J, with 8 bases in between.

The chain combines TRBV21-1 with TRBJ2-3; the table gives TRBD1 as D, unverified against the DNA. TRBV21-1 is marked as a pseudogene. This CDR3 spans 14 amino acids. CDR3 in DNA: TGTGCCAGCCATATGGGCCTTAGCACAGATACGCAGTATTTT. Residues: CASHMGLSTDTQYF.

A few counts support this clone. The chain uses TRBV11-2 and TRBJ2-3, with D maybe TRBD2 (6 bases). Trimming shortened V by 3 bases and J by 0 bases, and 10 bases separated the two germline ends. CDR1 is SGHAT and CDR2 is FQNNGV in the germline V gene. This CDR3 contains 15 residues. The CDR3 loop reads CASSFGGLSTDTQYF. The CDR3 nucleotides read TGTGCCAGCAGCTTTGGGGGACTGAGCACAGATACGCAGTATTTT.

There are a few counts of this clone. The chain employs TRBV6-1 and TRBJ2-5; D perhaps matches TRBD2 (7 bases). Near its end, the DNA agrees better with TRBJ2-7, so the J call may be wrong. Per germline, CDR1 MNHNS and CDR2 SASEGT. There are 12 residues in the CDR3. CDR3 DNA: TGTGCCATAGGGGGGGCCCCCTACGAGCAGTACTTC. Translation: CAIGGAPYEQYF.

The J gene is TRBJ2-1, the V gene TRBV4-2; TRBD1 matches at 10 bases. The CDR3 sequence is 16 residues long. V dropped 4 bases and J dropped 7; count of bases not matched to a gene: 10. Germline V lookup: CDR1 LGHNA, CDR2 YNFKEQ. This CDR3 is CASSLFRDRGTNEQFF. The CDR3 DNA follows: TGTGCCAGCAGCCTCTTCCGGGACAGGGGTACAAATGAGCAGTTCTTC.

The CDR3 here is CASSHGTSGRQHTDTQYF. CDR3 DNA: TGCGCCAGCAGCCACGGGACTAGCGGGAGGCAACACACAGATACGCAGTATTTT. This chain connects TRBV5-1 to TRBJ2-3; 15 bases fit TRBD2. The CDR3 runs to 18 residues. The germline V gene encodes CDR1 SGHRS and CDR2 YFSETQ. The V segment lost 4 bases and the J segment 2 bases; nucleotides outside the gene matches: 8.

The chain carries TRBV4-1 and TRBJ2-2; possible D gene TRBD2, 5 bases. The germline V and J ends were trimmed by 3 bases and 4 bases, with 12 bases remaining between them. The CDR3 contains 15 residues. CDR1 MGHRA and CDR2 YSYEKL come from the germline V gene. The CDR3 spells CASSQDLAGTGELFF. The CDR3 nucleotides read TGCGCCAGCAGCCAGGACCTTGCGGGCACCGGGGAGCTGTTTTTT.

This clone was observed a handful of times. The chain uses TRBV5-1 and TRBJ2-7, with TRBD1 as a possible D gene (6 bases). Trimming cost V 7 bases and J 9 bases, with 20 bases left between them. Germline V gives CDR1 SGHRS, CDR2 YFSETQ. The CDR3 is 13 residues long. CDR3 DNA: TGCGCCAGCTCACTTACAGGGAAAGAAGTGCAGTACTTC. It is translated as CASSLTGKEVQYF. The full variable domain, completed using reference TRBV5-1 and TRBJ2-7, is KAGVTQTPRYLIKTRGQQVTLSCSPISGHRSVSWYQQTPGQGLQFLFEYFSETQRNKGNFPGRFSGRQFSNSRSEMNVSTLELGDSALYLCASSLTGKEVQYFGPGTRLTVT.

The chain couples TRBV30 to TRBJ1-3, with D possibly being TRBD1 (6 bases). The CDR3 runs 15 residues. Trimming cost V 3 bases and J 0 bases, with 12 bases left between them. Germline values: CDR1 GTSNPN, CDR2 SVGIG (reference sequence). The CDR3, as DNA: TGTGCCTGGAGCCGGGACATCTTCTCTGGAAACACCATATATTTT. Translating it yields CAWSRDIFSGNTIYF.

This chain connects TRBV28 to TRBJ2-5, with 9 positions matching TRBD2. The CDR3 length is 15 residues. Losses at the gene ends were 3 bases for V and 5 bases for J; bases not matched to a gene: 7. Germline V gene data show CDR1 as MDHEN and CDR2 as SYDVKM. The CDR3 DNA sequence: TGTGCCAGCAGTTTGGGGGCGGGGGGGCCTGAGACCCAGTACTTC. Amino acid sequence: CASSLGAGGPETQYF.

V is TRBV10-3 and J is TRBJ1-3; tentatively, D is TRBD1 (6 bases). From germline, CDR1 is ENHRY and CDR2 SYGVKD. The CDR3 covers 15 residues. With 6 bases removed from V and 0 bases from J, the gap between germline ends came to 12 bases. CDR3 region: CAIRQQGTSGNTIYF. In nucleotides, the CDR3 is TGTGCCATCAGACAACAGGGAACCTCTGGAAACACCATATATTTT.

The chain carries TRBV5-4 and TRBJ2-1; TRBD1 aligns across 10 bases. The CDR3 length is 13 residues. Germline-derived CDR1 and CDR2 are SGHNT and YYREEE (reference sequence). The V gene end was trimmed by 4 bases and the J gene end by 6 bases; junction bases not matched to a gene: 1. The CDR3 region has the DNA TGTGCCAGCAGCCGGACAGGGGGCAATGAGCAGTTCTTC. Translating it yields CASSRTGGNEQFF.

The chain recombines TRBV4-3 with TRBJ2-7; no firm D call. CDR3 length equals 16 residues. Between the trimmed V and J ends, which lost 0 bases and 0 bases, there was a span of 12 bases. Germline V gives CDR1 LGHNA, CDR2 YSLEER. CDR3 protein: CASSQDWALSSYEQYF. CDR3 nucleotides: TGCGCCAGCAGCCAAGATTGGGCCCTGAGCTCCTACGAGCAGTACTTC.

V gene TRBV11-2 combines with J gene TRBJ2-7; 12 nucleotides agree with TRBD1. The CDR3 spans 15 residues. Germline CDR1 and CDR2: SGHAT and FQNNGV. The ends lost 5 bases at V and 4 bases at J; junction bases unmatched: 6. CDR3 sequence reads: CASSAGTGGGYEQYF. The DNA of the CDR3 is TGTGCCAGCAGCGCTGGGACAGGGGGCGGGTACGAGCAGTACTTC. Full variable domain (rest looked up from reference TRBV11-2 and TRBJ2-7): EAGVAQSPRYKIIEKRQSVAFWCNPISGHATLYWYQQILGQGPKLLIQFQNNGVVDDSQLPKDRFSAERLKGVDSTLKIQPAKLEDSAVYLCASSAGTGGGYEQYFGPGTRLTVT.

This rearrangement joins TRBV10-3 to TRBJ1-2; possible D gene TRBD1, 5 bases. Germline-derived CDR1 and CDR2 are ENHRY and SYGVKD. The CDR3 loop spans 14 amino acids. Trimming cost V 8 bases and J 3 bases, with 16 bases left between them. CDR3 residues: CAILGGREDYGYTF. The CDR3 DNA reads TGTGCCATCTTGGGTGGCAGGGAGGACTATGGCTACACCTTC.

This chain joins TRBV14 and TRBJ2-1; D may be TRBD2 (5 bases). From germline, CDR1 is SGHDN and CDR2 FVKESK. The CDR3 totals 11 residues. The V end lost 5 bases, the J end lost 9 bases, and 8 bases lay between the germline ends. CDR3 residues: CASSVGGEQFF. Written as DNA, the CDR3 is TGTGCCAGCAGCGTAGGAGGTGAGCAGTTCTTC.

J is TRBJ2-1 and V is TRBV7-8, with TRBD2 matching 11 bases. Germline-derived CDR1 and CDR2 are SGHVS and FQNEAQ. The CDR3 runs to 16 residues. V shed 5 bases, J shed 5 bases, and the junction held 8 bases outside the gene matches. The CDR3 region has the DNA TGTGCCAGCAGCCCTGGGGTGGGACTAGCGGACAATGAGCAGTTCTTC. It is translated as CASSPGVGLADNEQFF.

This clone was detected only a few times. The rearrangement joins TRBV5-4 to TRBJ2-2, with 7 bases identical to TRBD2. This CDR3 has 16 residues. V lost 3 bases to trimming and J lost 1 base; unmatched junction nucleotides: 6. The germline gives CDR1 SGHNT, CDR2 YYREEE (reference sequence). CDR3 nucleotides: TGTGCCAGCAGCTACTTGGGGGGGGAGAACACCGGGGAGCTGTTTTTT. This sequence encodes CASSYLGGENTGELFF.

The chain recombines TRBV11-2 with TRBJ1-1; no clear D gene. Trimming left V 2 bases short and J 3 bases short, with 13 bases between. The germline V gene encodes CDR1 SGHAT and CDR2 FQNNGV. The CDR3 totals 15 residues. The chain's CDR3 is CASSLRGIEDTEAFF. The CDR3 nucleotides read TGTGCCAGCAGCTTAAGAGGGATTGAGGACACTGAAGCTTTCTTT.

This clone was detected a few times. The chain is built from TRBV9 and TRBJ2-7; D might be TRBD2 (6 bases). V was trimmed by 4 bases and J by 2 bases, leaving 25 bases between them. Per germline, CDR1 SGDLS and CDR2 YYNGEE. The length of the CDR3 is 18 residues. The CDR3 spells CASSLGVGGVKDPYEQYF. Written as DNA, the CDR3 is TGTGCCAGCAGCCTCGGGGTGGGGGGTGTTAAGGATCCCTACGAGCAGTACTTC.

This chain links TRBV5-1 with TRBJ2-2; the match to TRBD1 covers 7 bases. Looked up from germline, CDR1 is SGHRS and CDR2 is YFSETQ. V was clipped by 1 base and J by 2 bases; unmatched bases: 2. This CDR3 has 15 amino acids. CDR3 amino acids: CASSLRQGNTGELFF. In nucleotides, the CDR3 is TGCGCCAGCAGCTTGAGACAGGGTAACACCGGGGAGCTGTTTTTT.